One sample yielded the 6 T cell receptor beta chains listed below, sequenced in a study of blood T cells in healthy people across ages. Together with a sample-barcoded 5' primer, a J-beta primer mix was included in a second PCR lasting roughly 7 to 11 cycles. TCRdb re-called the 5' RACE reads through MiXCR, storing one row per CDR3 protein. The sample lists 1.4 million or so distinct CDR3 sequences, approximately 43% seen once, with just over 4% in the top ten. Sequencing was carried out using blood. These receptors all stem from a woman in her late teens or twenties in good health.

This clonotype is a singleton in its sample. The rearrangement links TRBV29-1 to TRBJ2-1; 11 nucleotides line up with TRBD2. Trimming took 6 bases from V and 0 from J; bases not matched to a gene: 16. Germline values: CDR1 SQVTM, CDR2 ANQGSEA. This CDR3 has 19 residues. The CDR3 DNA follows: TGCAGCGTGATTCCAGGGCTAGCGGGAGGCCAGAGCTCCTACAATGAGCAGTTCTTC. This encodes CSVIPGLAGGQSSYNEQFF.

This clonotype was found many times. The rearrangement links TRBV9 to TRBJ2-6; TRBD1 matches 7 bases. Unmatched junction bases numbered 7, after V lost 4 bases and J lost 0 bases. The CDR3 spans 17 residues. Germline loops: CDR1 SGDLS, CDR2 YYNGEE. The CDR3 region has the DNA TGTGCCAGCAGCTGGACAGGAACCCCCTCTGGGGCCAACGTCCTGACTTTC. Protein product: CASSWTGTPSGANVLTF.

This clonotype was seen only a few times. V and J are TRBV20-1 and TRBJ2-1; tentative D call: TRBD1 (6 bases). CDR1 and CDR2 (germline): DFQATT, SNEGSKA (reference sequence). V was trimmed by 3 bases and J by 9 bases, leaving 12 bases between them. The CDR3 consists of 12 residues. The CDR3 nucleotides read TGCAGTGCTAGCCGACAGGCTGTTGAGCAGTTCTTC. Its protein product is CSASRQAVEQFF.

This clonotype turned up a few times. This sequence joins TRBV5-1 and TRBJ2-1, with D possibly called TRBD1 or TRBD2 (5 bases each). Germline CDR1 reads SGHRS; CDR2 reads YFSETQ. The V gene lost 4 bases and the J gene lost 6 bases, with 11 bases spanning the gap. This CDR3 region has 13 residues. CDR3 sequence reads: CASSMGDPNEQFF. The CDR3 DNA reads TGCGCCAGCAGCATGGGGGACCCCAATGAGCAGTTCTTC.

This clonotype was counted only a few times. V is TRBV20-1 and J is TRBJ2-7; TRBD2 is a possible D gene (5 bases). This CDR3 has 14 amino acids. Germline V lookup: CDR1 DFQATT, CDR2 SNEGSKA (reference sequence). V was pared by 0 bases and J by 2 bases, with 11 bases between. For the CDR3, the DNA is TGCAGTGCTAGAGATTGGGAGTATACCTACGAGCAGTACTTC. It codes for CSARDWEYTYEQYF.

Only a few counts were recorded for this clonotype. The chain employs TRBV3-1 and TRBJ1-2, with D hard to call. Germline assignment: CDR1 LGHDT and CDR2 YNNKEL (reference sequence). Trimming took 0 bases from V and 7 from J, leaving 15 bases between them. This CDR3 contains 15 residues. The CDR3 here is CASSQERGGEFGYTF. Here the CDR3 DNA reads TGTGCCAGCAGCCAAGAGCGGGGAGGAGAGTTTGGCTACACCTTC.